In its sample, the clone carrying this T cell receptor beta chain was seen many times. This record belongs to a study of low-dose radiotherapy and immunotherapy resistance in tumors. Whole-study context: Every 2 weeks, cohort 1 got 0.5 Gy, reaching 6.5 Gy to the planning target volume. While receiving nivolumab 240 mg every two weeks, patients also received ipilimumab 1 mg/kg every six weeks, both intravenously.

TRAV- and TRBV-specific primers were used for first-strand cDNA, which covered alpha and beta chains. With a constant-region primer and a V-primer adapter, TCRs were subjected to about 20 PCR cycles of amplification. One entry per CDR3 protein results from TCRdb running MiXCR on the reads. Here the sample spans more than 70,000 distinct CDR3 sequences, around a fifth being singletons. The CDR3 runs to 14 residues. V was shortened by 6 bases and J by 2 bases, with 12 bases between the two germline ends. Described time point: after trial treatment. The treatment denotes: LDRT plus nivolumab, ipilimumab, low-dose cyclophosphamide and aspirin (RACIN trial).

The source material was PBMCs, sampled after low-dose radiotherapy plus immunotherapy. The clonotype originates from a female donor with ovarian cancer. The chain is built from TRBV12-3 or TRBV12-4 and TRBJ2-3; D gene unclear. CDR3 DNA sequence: TGTGCCAGCAGGGCGTACAGTTACACAGATACGCAGTATTTT. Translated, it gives CASRAYSYTDTQYF.